The T cell receptor beta chain under discussion was sequenced for a study of blood T cell repertoires in COVID-19. About the research overall: The United States, Italy and Spain were the sources of the acute and convalescent COVID-19 samples. PBMCs, B-cell-depleted T cells, or T cells were the source of the cDNA or gDNA that made up the material.

J lost 7 bases, V lost 5 bases, and 11 bases had no gene match. CDR3 length equals 16 residues. From germline, CDR1 is MNHNY and CDR2 SVGAGI (reference sequence). In the original processing: Scientists estimated how many nucleated cells there were by amplifying reference gene primers. The data were produced by immunoSEQ multiplex PCR, yet TCRdb's version contains in-frame clones alone and is incomplete. The DNA gave D and trimming, while V, J and clone size come from that table. There are 95,000 to 150,000 clones in the sample; around four fifths occur only once, and roughly 17% lies in the top ten. This sequence joins TRBV6-6 and TRBJ1-6; 7 nucleotides agree with TRBD1. Source material: peripheral blood. The receptor's source is a man between 60 and 70 years old with active or convalescent COVID-19. CDR3 residues: CASSSGRGLGNSPLHF. CDR3 bases: TGTGCCAGCAGTAGCGGAAGGGGGCTTGGAAATTCACCCCTCCACTTT.